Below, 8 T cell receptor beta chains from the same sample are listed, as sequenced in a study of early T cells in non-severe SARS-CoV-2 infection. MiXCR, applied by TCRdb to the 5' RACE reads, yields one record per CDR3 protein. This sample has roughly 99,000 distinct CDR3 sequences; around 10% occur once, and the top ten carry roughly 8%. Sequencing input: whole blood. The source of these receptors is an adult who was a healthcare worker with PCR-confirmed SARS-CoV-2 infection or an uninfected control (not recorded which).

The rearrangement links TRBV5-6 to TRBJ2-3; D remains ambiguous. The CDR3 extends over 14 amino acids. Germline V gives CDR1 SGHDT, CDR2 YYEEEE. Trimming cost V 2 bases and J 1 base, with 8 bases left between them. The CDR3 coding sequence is TGTGCCAGCAGCTTCCCTCGAGGCACAGATACGCAGTATTTT. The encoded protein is CASSFPRGTDTQYF. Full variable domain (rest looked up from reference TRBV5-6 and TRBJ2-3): DAGVTQSPTHLIKTRGQQVTLRCSPKSGHDTVSWYQQALGQGPQFIFQYYEEEERQRGNFPDRFSGHQFPNYSSELNVNALLLGDSALYLCASSFPRGTDTQYFGPGTRLTVL.

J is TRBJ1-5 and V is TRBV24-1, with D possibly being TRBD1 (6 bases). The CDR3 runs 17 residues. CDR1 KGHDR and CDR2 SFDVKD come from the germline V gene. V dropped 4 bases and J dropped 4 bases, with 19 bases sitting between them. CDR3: CATSEAKPGQRNQPQHF. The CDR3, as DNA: TGTGCCACCAGTGAAGCTAAACCGGGACAAAGGAATCAGCCCCAGCATTTT.

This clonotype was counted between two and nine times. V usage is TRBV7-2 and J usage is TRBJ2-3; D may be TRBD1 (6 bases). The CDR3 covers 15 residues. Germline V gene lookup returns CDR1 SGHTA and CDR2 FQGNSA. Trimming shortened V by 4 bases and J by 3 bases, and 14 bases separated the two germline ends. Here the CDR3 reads CASSSEGVGTDTQYF. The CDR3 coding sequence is TGTGCCAGCAGCTCAGAGGGGGTAGGGACAGATACGCAGTATTTT.

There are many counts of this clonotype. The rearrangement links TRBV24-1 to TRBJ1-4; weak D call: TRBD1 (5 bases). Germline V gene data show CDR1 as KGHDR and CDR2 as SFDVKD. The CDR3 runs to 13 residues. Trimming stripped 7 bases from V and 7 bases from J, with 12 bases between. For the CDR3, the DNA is TGTGCCACCAGCCGGCGGGGCGGTGAAAAACTGTTTTTT. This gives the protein CATSRRGGEKLFF.

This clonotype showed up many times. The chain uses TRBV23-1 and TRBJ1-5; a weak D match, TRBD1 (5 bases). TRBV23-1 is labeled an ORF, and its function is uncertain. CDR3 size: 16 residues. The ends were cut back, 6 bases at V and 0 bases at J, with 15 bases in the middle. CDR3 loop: CASRRSGIYSNQPQHF. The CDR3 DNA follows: TGCGCCAGCAGACGCTCAGGGATTTATAGCAATCAGCCCCAGCATTTT.

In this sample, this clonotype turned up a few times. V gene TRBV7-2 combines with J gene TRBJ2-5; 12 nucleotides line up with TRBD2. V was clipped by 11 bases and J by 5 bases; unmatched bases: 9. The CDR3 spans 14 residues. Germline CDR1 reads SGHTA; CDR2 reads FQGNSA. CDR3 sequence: CAAGPSGRAETQYF. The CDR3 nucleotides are TGTGCCGCAGGTCCTAGCGGGAGGGCGGAGACCCAGTACTTC.

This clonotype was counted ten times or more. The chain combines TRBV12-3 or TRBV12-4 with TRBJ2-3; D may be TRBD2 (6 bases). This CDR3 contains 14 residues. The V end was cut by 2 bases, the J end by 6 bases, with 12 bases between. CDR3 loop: CASSLWSTSDTQYF. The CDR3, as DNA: TGTGCCAGCAGTTTATGGAGCACTAGCGATACGCAGTATTTT.

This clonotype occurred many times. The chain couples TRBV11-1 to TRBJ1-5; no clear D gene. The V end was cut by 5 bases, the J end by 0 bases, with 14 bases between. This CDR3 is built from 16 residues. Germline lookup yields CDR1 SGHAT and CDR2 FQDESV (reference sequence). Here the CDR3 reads CASSDRELDSNQPQHF. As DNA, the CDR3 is TGTGCCAGCAGCGACCGGGAACTAGATAGCAATCAGCCCCAGCATTTT.